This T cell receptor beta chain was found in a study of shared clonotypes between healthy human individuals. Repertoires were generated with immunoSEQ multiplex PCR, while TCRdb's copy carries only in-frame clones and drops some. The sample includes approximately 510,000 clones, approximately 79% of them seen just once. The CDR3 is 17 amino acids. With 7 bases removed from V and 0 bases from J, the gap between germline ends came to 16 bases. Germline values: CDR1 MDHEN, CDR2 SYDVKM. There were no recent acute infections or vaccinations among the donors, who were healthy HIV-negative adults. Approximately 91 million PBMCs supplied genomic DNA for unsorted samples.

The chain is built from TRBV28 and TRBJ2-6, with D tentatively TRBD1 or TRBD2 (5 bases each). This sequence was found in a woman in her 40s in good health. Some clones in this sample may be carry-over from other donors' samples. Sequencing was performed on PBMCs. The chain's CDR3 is CASNLGASSSGANVLTF. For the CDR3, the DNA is TGTGCCAGCAACCTCGGGGCTAGTTCCTCTGGGGCCAACGTCCTGACTTTC.